The 14 T cell receptor beta chains below all came from one sample that was sequenced in a study of blood T cells in healthy people across ages. Sample-barcoded 5' priming and a J-beta primer mix drove a second PCR of roughly 6 to 12 cycles. MiXCR, applied by TCRdb to the 5' RACE reads, yields one record per CDR3 protein. The table lists 1.2 million to 1.5 million distinct CDR3 sequences, approximately 59% of them singletons, with more than 6% in the top ten. The material sequenced was blood. The receptors were gathered from a man in his late teens or twenties in good health.

The chain couples TRBV6-5 to TRBJ2-2, with D tentatively TRBD1 or TRBD2 (5 bases each). V was cut by 1 base and J by 3 bases, with 15 bases left in between. Germline loops: CDR1 MNHEY, CDR2 SVGAGI. This CDR3 is built from 17 residues. CDR3 region: CASSYFLGGVDTGELFF. CDR3 bases: TGTGCCAGCAGTTACTTTCTTGGGGGAGTAGACACCGGGGAGCTGTTTTTT.

The V and J genes are TRBV7-9 and TRBJ2-5, with D maybe TRBD1 (6 bases). Germline CDR1 SEHNR, CDR2 FQNEAQ (reference sequence). Trimming cost V 6 bases and J 5 bases, with 16 bases left between them. CDR3 length equals 14 residues. The CDR3 spells CASRGRRTVETQYF. In DNA form, the CDR3 reads TGTGCCAGCAGGGGGAGAAGGACAGTCGAGACCCAGTACTTC.

The chain employs TRBV5-1 and TRBJ1-1; D is undetermined. The germline V and J ends were trimmed by 0 bases and 3 bases, with 15 bases remaining between them. Germline CDR1 SGHRS, CDR2 YFSETQ. The CDR3 loop spans 16 amino acids. CDR3 bases: TGCGCCAGCAGCTTGGGGCAGTATGGAATGGACACTGAAGCTTTCTTT. Encoded protein: CASSLGQYGMDTEAFF.

This chain joins TRBV7-9 and TRBJ2-1; either TRBD1 or TRBD2 may fit D (5 bases each). The CDR3 is 13 amino acids. V was trimmed by 5 bases and J by 8 bases, leaving 13 bases between them. The germline V gene encodes CDR1 SEHNR and CDR2 FQNEAQ (reference sequence). The CDR3 here is CASSGRQGDEQFF. DNA of the CDR3: TGTGCCAGCAGCGGCAGGCAGGGAGATGAGCAGTTCTTC.

The chain carries TRBV6-6 and TRBJ2-5; 9 bases fit TRBD2. The germline V gene has CDR1 MNHNY and CDR2 SVGAGI (reference sequence). J was trimmed by 5 bases and V by 0 bases; bases with no gene match: 7. CDR3 size: 16 residues. This chain's CDR3 is CASSYSVAGEGETQYF. The CDR3 region has the DNA TGTGCCAGCAGTTACTCGGTAGCGGGAGAGGGGGAGACCCAGTACTTC.

The chain combines TRBV15 with TRBJ2-3; TRBD1 matches at 7 bases. The germline V gene encodes CDR1 LNHNV and CDR2 YYDKDF (reference sequence). The V segment lost 0 bases and the J segment 11 bases; nucleotides outside the gene matches: 11. The CDR3 consists of 15 residues. CDR3 DNA: TGTGCCACCAGCAGAGAAAGGAAGACAGGGCTGATGCAGTATTTT. Amino acid sequence: CATSRERKTGLMQYF.

This chain connects TRBV2 to TRBJ2-5, with 9 bases lining up with TRBD2. From germline, CDR1 is SNHLY and CDR2 FYNNEI. J gave up 5 bases and V 10 bases, and 14 bases lay outside the gene matches. This CDR3 spans 15 amino acids. CDR3 sequence (DNA): TGTGCCACCCGGGAGTCTAGCGGGGCCTCGGAGACCCAGTACTTC. Encoded protein: CATRESSGASETQYF.

This clonotype was recorded a few times. V usage is TRBV4-1 and J usage is TRBJ2-5, with D hard to call. Germline assignment: CDR1 MGHRA and CDR2 YSYEKL. The CDR3 extends over 11 amino acids. Deletions cut 0 bases from V and 13 bases from J, with 9 bases between. CDR3 protein: CASSQDTRRYF. In nucleotides, the CDR3 is TGCGCCAGCAGCCAAGATACAAGGCGGTACTTC.

The chain links TRBV12-3 or TRBV12-4 to TRBJ1-2; maybe TRBD1 (6 bases). V lost 10 bases and J lost 8, with 17 bases in between. The CDR3 has 12 amino acids. The CDR3 loop reads CATMRTTGGYTF. The CDR3 bases are TGTGCCACCATGAGGACTACAGGGGGCTACACCTTC.

J is TRBJ2-7 and V is TRBV20-1; 9 positions agree with TRBD1. The CDR3 length is 15 residues. Germline V gene sequence: CDR1 DFQATT, CDR2 SNEGSKA (reference sequence). Germline trimming cut 2 bases from V and 4 bases from J; bases unmatched to any gene: 9. CDR3 in DNA: TGCAGTGCTAGAACAGGGGGCGCGGGAAGATACGAGCAGTACTTC. Translation: CSARTGGAGRYEQYF.

This clonotype was found once. The V gene is TRBV12-3 or TRBV12-4, the J gene TRBJ1-2; D is possibly TRBD1 (5 bases). The CDR3 is made up of 13 amino acids. Trimming pared 5 bases from V and 2 bases from J, leaving 9 bases between. The CDR3 nucleotides are TGTGCCAGCAGTGAACAGGCCAACTATGGCTACACCTTC. Translating it yields CASSEQANYGYTF.

About this clonotype: At one of its ends the junction is not consistent with the germline gene, which may arise from a read error. The gene calls are TRBV11-2 and TRBJ1-1; D remains ambiguous. Looked up from germline, CDR1 is SGHAT and CDR2 is FQNNGV. This CDR3 comprises 15 residues. CDR3 loop: CASSLEGGYGTEAFF. Here the CDR3 DNA reads TGTGCCAGCAGCTTAGAAGGAGGGTACGGAACTGAGGCTTTCTTT.

The rearrangement uses TRBV9 and TRBJ2-2; tentative D call: TRBD1 (5 bases). V lost 0 bases to trimming and J lost 5 bases, with 14 bases between them. In germline, CDR1 is SGDLS, CDR2 YYNGEE. The CDR3 sequence is 16 residues long. Here the CDR3 DNA reads TGTGCCAGCAGCGTAGACACAGGTACCAGGACCGGGGAGCTGTTTTTT. Its protein is CASSVDTGTRTGELFF.

V is TRBV12-3 or TRBV12-4 and J is TRBJ2-1; TRBD1 is a possible D gene (5 bases). TRBJ2-7 explains the end of the DNA better; the J call may be wrong. The length of the CDR3 is 15 residues. The CDR3 nucleotides read TGTGCCAGCAGTTTCCTTGGCAGGGTAAACTGCGAGCAGTACTTC. It codes for CASSFLGRVNCEQYF.